These 14 T cell receptor beta chains were sequenced from one sample in a study of cytomegalovirus exposure and HLA in healthy donors. The PCR made use of 60 Vbeta and 13 Jbeta primers. Some clones are missing from TCRdb's copy, which holds only in-frame ones; the method was immunoSEQ multiplex PCR. The sample has about 140,000 clones, about 80% seen once. The sample was PBMCs. Receptors were obtained from a man aged 40-49 years in good health and CMV-seronegative.

The count of this clone is one. The chain links TRBV19 to TRBJ1-6; unclear D gene. V lost 6 bases and J lost 7, with 13 bases in between. The length of the CDR3 is 14 residues. Germline V gives CDR1 LNHDA, CDR2 SQIVND (reference sequence). CDR3 bases: TGTGCCAGTAGCCTCACCGGGGTAAATTCACCCCTCCACTTT. Translation: CASSLTGVNSPLHF. Complete variable domain (other parts from reference TRBV19 and TRBJ1-6): DGGITQSPKYLFRKEGQNVTLSCEQNLNHDAMYWYRQDPGQGLRLIYYSQIVNDFQKGDIAEGYSVSREKKESFPLTVTSAQKNPTAFYLCASSLTGVNSPLHFGNGTRLTVT.

This chain uses TRBV7-9 with TRBJ1-3; D is undetermined. Germline V gene data show CDR1 as SEHNR and CDR2 as FQNEAQ (reference sequence). The CDR3 contains 17 residues. Deletions cut 1 base from V and 0 bases from J, with 13 bases between. This chain's CDR3 is CASSLDRAGGSGNTIYF. The CDR3 DNA is TGTGCCAGCAGCTTAGATCGGGCGGGAGGCTCTGGAAACACCATATATTTT.

The chain has TRBV5-6 and TRBJ2-5, with TRBD1 matching over 8 bases. The J call may be mistaken, given a closer DNA end match to TRBJ2-7. The CDR3 is 13 residues long. Germline V gives CDR1 SGHDT, CDR2 YYEEEE. CDR3 residues: CASSYGQGDEQYF. The CDR3, as DNA: TGTGCCAGCAGCTATGGACAGGGCGACGAGCAGTACTTC.

The J gene is TRBJ2-3, the V gene TRBV29-1; TRBD2 agrees at 8 bases. The trim removed 4 bases at V and 2 bases at J, leaving 2 bases unmatched. Germline CDR1 and CDR2: SQVTM and ANQGSEA. The CDR3 loop spans 13 amino acids. The CDR3, as DNA: TGCAGCGTTGCGGGAGGGTACACAGATACGCAGTATTTT. Translated: CSVAGGYTDTQYF.

The chain has TRBV27 and TRBJ1-6; 9 bases fit TRBD1. The CDR3 covers 16 residues. From germline, CDR1 is MNHEY and CDR2 SMNVEV (reference sequence). J was trimmed by 7 bases and V by 3 bases; bases with no gene match: 7. The CDR3 bases are TGTGCCAGCAGTTTGTGGGACAGGGTCGAGAATTCACCCCTCCACTTT. Translation gives CASSLWDRVENSPLHF.

This clone showed up just a few times. The chain uses TRBV18 and TRBJ1-4; 8 bases are a match to TRBD1. Germline lookup yields CDR1 KGHSH and CDR2 LQKENI. V gave up 2 bases and J gave up 4 bases; unmatched junction bases: 6. The CDR3 totals 16 residues. CDR3 in amino acids: CASSPRADRDNEKLFF. As DNA, the CDR3 is TGTGCCAGCTCACCAAGGGCGGACAGGGATAATGAAAAACTGTTTTTT.

The rearrangement joins TRBV9 to TRBJ1-2, with 7 bases fitting TRBD1. V shed 2 bases and J 8 bases; nucleotides not matched to a gene: 6. In germline, CDR1 is SGDLS, CDR2 YYNGEE. The CDR3 has 13 amino acids. As DNA, the CDR3 is TGTGCCAGCAGCGTCAGGGGGTTGGGGGGCTACACCTTC. Its translation is CASSVRGLGGYTF.

The chain has TRBV7-2 and TRBJ1-2; a possible D gene is TRBD1 (6 bases). The germline gives CDR1 SGHTA, CDR2 FQGNSA. Trimming took off 5 bases at V and 4 bases at J, with 20 bases between the two ends. CDR3 length: 16 amino acids. CDR3 DNA: TGTGCCAGCAGCGGGGGCGGGTCGATCCCTTTCTATGGCTACACCTTC. It translates to CASSGGGSIPFYGYTF.

This chain uses TRBV10-2 with TRBJ2-5, with D perhaps matching TRBD1 (6 bases). CDR3 size: 16 residues. The V end was cut by 0 bases, the J end by 5 bases, with 16 bases between. CDR1 is WSHSY, CDR2 SAAADI, per germline. DNA for the CDR3: TGCGCCAGCAGTGAGTCTGTTTCAGGGGACGGGGAGACCCAGTACTTC. It encodes CASSESVSGDGETQYF.

The chain couples TRBV27 to TRBJ2-7, with TRBD1 matching 7 bases. Germline CDR1 reads MNHEY; CDR2 reads SMNVEV (reference sequence). This CDR3 contains 15 residues. V dropped 0 bases and J dropped 5; count of bases not matched to a gene: 7. CDR3 residues: CASSLSTGVAHEQYF. The CDR3 bases are TGTGCCAGCAGTTTATCCACAGGGGTGGCCCACGAGCAGTACTTC.

The V call is TRBV7-8, the J call TRBJ2-7, with TRBD1 identical over 7 bases. Per germline, CDR1 SGHVS and CDR2 FQNEAQ. The CDR3 contains 14 residues. Unmatched junction bases numbered 7, after V lost 5 bases and J lost 3 bases. CDR3 residues: CASSGDGTVYEQYF. In DNA form, the CDR3 reads TGTGCCAGCAGCGGGGATGGGACAGTCTACGAGCAGTACTTC.

Remarks on this clone: The identical CDR3 is also encoded by other nucleotide sequences in the sample. This chain links TRBV5-1 with TRBJ2-7, with 7 bases identical to TRBD1. Germline V gene data show CDR1 as SGHRS and CDR2 as YFSETQ. The ends lost 4 bases at V and 0 bases at J; junction bases unmatched: 7. The CDR3 has 15 residues. The DNA of the CDR3 is TGCGCCAGCAGCCCAGGGACAGCCAACTCCTACGAGCAGTACTTC. As protein: CASSPGTANSYEQYF. The full variable domain, its missing parts supplied by reference TRBV5-1 and TRBJ2-7, is KAGVTQTPRYLIKTRGQQVTLSCSPISGHRSVSWYQQTPGQGLQFLFEYFSETQRNKGNFPGRFSGRQFSNSRSEMNVSTLELGDSALYLCASSPGTANSYEQYFGPGTRLTVT.

The chain links TRBV7-9 to TRBJ2-7; 10 bases are a match to TRBD2. V lost 0 bases, J lost 2 bases, and 4 bases stayed unmatched. There are 16 residues in the CDR3. Germline CDR1 and CDR2: SEHNR and FQNEAQ (reference sequence). Written as DNA, the CDR3 is TGTGCCAGCAGCTTAGCCGGGACTAGCGCTACCTACGAGCAGTACTTC. Protein product: CASSLAGTSATYEQYF. The full variable domain, completed using reference TRBV7-9 and TRBJ2-7, is DTGVSQNPRHKITKRGQNVTFRCDPISEHNRLYWYRQTLGQGPEFLTYFQNEAQLEKSRLLSDRFSAERPKGSFSTLEIQRTEQGDSAMYLCASSLAGTSATYEQYFGPGTRLTVT.

J is TRBJ2-7 and V is TRBV12-2; TRBD1 reflects the table's D call only, with no check against the DNA. TRBV12-2 is deemed a pseudogene. CDR3 size: 11 residues. The CDR3, as DNA: TGTGCAAGTCGCTTAGCGCATTCAGGGCACTTC. It specifies CASRLAHSGHF.